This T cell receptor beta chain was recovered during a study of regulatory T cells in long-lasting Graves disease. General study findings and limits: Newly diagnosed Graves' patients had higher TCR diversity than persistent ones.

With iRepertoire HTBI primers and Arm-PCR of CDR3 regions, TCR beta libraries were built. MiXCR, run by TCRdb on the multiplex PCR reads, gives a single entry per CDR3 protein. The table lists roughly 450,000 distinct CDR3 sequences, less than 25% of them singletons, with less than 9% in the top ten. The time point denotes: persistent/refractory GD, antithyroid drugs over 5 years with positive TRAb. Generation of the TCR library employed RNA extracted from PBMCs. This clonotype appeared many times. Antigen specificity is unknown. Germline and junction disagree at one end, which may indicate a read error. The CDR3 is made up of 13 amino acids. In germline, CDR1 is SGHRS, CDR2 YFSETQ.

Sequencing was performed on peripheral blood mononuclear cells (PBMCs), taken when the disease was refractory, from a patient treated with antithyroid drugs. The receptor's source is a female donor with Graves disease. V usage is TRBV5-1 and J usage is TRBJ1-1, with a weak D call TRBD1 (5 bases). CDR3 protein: CASSLGVGTEAFF. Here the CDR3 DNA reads TGTGCCAGCAGCTTAGGGGTAGGGACTGAAGCTTTCTTT.